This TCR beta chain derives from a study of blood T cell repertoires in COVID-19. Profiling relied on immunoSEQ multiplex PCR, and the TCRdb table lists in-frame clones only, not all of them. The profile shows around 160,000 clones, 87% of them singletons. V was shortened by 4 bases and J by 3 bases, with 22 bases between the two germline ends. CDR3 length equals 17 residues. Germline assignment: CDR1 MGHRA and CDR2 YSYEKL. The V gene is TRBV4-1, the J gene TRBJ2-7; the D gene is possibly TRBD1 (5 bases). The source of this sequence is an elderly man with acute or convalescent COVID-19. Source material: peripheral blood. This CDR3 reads CASSLTNQALRGYEQYF. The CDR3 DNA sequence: TGCGCCAGCAGCCTCACGAATCAGGCCCTAAGGGGCTACGAGCAGTACTTC.